One and the same sample provided the 29 T cell receptor beta chains below, sequenced in a study of vaccination and CD4 T cells after COVID-19. The time point was: late sampling 161 to 241 days after vaccination in three convalescent patients. Using its own MiXCR run on the PCR reads, TCRdb lists one record per CDR3 protein. This sample yields approximately 40,000 distinct CDR3 sequences, of which approximately 40% are seen a single time; 5% to 6.5% belongs to the top ten. The source material was CD4+ T cells from blood, sampled about 7 months after SARS-CoV-2 vaccination. These receptors were collected from a human donor who had recovered from COVID-19.

This chain uses TRBV20-1 with TRBJ2-3; TRBD2 matches at 8 bases. Unmatched junction bases numbered 2, after V lost 3 bases and J lost 0 bases. Germline V lookup: CDR1 DFQATT, CDR2 SNEGSKA (reference sequence). This CDR3 is built from 14 residues. The CDR3 here is CSARAGGSTDTQYF. CDR3 in DNA: TGCAGTGCTAGGGCGGGAGGTAGCACAGATACGCAGTATTTT.

V and J are TRBV28 and TRBJ2-1; D gene uncertain. Trimming took 1 base from V and 7 from J, leaving 5 bases between them. The CDR3 covers 12 residues. From germline, CDR1 is MDHEN and CDR2 SYDVKM. CDR3 bases: TGTGCCAGCAGTTTATCCGGGAATGAGCAGTTCTTC. It encodes CASSLSGNEQFF.

V gene TRBV5-1 combines with J gene TRBJ2-5; tentative D call: TRBD2 (6 bases). The CDR3 totals 16 residues. Looked up from germline, CDR1 is SGHRS and CDR2 is YFSETQ. Trimming left V 4 bases short and J 1 base short, with 17 bases between. The CDR3 DNA reads as TGCGCCAGCAGCCCATTCGGGGGAGGTGTCCAAGAGACCCAGTACTTC. It specifies CASSPFGGGVQETQYF.

This clonotype was counted between two and nine times. The chain uses TRBV25-1 and TRBJ2-5; no firm D call. Trimming removed 1 base at V and 6 bases at J, with 18 bases between. CDR1 and CDR2 (germline): MGHDK, SYGVNS. CDR3 length equals 16 residues. CDR3 nucleotides: TGTGCCAGCAGTGAATTACACAGATCTCCGTCGAAGACCCAGTACTTC. This translates into CASSELHRSPSKTQYF.

The rearrangement uses TRBV10-2 and TRBJ2-7, with 11 bases fitting TRBD2. Germline CDR1 is WSHSY and CDR2 is SAAADI. V shed 7 bases and J 2 bases; nucleotides not matched to a gene: 1. The CDR3 is made up of 13 amino acids. The CDR3 is CASTLAGAYEQYF. In DNA form, the CDR3 reads TGCGCCAGCACACTAGCGGGAGCCTACGAGCAGTACTTC.

A few counts support this clonotype. The chain carries TRBV2 and TRBJ1-2; no clear D gene. Deletions cut 11 bases from V and 6 bases from J, with 10 bases between. The CDR3 extends over 10 amino acids. The germline V gene encodes CDR1 SNHLY and CDR2 FYNNEI. The CDR3 is CAYFRDGYTF. The CDR3 DNA reads TGTGCCTACTTCCGCGATGGCTACACCTTC.

The chain has TRBV7-9 and TRBJ1-2; D possibly corresponds to TRBD1 (6 bases). V was cut by 5 bases and J by 3 bases, with 13 bases left in between. The CDR3 covers 14 residues. CDR1 and CDR2 (germline): SEHNR, FQNEAQ (reference sequence). This CDR3 is CASSGAGQHYGYTF. The DNA of the CDR3 is TGTGCCAGCAGCGGAGCGGGACAACACTATGGCTACACCTTC.

J is TRBJ2-2 and V is TRBV5-8, with D uncertain. CDR1 SGHTS and CDR2 YDEGEE come from the germline V gene. The CDR3 extends over 15 amino acids. The V gene lost 4 bases and the J gene lost 7 bases, with 17 bases spanning the gap. CDR3 in amino acids: CASSIRHLRSGELFF. In DNA form, the CDR3 reads TGTGCCAGCAGCATCCGACACTTAAGGAGCGGGGAGCTGTTTTTT. The whole variable domain, filled in from reference TRBV5-8 and TRBJ2-2, reads EAGVTQSPTHLIKTRGQQATLRCSPISGHTSVYWYQQALGLGLQFLLWYDEGEERNRGNFPPRFSGRQFPNYSSELNVNALELEDSALYLCASSIRHLRSGELFFGEGSRLTVL.

The chain has TRBV7-2 and TRBJ2-2; TRBD2 matches at 7 bases. CDR3 length equals 16 residues. Germline V gene data show CDR1 as SGHTA and CDR2 as FQGNSA. Germline trimming cut 5 bases from V and 1 base from J; bases unmatched to any gene: 7. This CDR3 is CASSGGASGNTGELFF. The CDR3 nucleotides are TGTGCCAGCAGCGGAGGGGCTAGCGGGAACACCGGGGAGCTGTTTTTT.

The chain has TRBV19 and TRBJ2-2; no firm D call. Germline loops: CDR1 LNHDA, CDR2 SQIVND (reference sequence). V was clipped by 7 bases and J by 4 bases, with 10 bases between them. The CDR3 runs to 13 residues. Here the CDR3 reads CASIGRVTGELFF. The CDR3 region has the DNA TGTGCCAGTATTGGCCGGGTCACCGGGGAGCTGTTTTTT.

This clonotype was detected a few times. The chain carries TRBV20-1 and TRBJ2-2; TRBD2 aligns across 9 bases. The CDR3 spans 17 residues. Germline V gene lookup returns CDR1 DFQATT and CDR2 SNEGSKA (reference sequence). V lost 6 bases, J lost 1 base, and 12 bases stayed unmatched. CDR3 DNA sequence: TGCAGTGCCCACTCCCGACTAGCGGATATGAACACCGGGGAGCTGTTTTTT. Protein product: CSAHSRLADMNTGELFF.

This clonotype has a handful of counts. V gene TRBV7-2 combines with J gene TRBJ2-5, with TRBD1 matching over 7 bases. The CDR3 is 14 residues long. The germline gives CDR1 SGHTA, CDR2 FQGNSA. Losses at the gene ends were 4 bases for V and 4 bases for J; bases not matched to a gene: 6. CDR3: CASSSRQGVETQYF. The DNA for the CDR3 is TGTGCCAGCAGCTCCAGACAGGGCGTAGAGACCCAGTACTTC.

The chain has TRBV4-3 and TRBJ2-7; weak D call: TRBD2 (7 bases). The V and J ends lost 1 base and 6 bases respectively, with 10 bases between them. The CDR3 consists of 13 residues. Germline CDR1 LGHNA, CDR2 YSLEER. DNA for the CDR3: TGCGCCAGCAGCCAAGGGGGGGGCGGCGAGCAGTACTTC. It yields the protein CASSQGGGGEQYF.

The rearrangement joins TRBV15 to TRBJ2-5; TRBD1 agrees at 7 bases. J lost 4 bases, V lost 0 bases, and 11 bases had no gene match. The CDR3 runs 17 residues. Germline V lookup: CDR1 LNHNV, CDR2 YYDKDF (reference sequence). The CDR3 region is CATSRDRRQGHRETQYF. CDR3 sequence (DNA): TGTGCCACCAGCAGAGATAGGCGACAGGGCCACCGAGAGACCCAGTACTTC.

CDR3 sequence reads: CSAAGTSIHEQYF. DNA of the CDR3: TGCAGCGCCGCCGGGACTAGCATCCACGAGCAGTACTTC. V is TRBV29-1 and J is TRBJ2-7; TRBD2 aligns across 9 bases. The CDR3 contains 13 residues. CDR1 is SQVTM and CDR2 is ANQGSEA in the germline V gene. V lost 7 bases to trimming and J lost 5 bases; unmatched junction nucleotides: 9.

This chain uses TRBV28 with TRBJ1-5; D possibly corresponds to TRBD1 (6 bases). V was cut by 6 bases and J by 3 bases, with 15 bases left in between. CDR1 and CDR2 from the germline V gene are MDHEN and SYDVKM. This CDR3 is built from 15 residues. The CDR3 DNA sequence: TGTGCCAGCAGGCAGGAAACAGGGATCAATCAGCCCCAGCATTTT. Encoded protein: CASRQETGINQPQHF.

This chain uses TRBV28 with TRBJ2-4; D remains unclear. V shed 5 bases and J shed 1 base, with 12 bases lying between them. The CDR3 spans 15 residues. Per germline, CDR1 MDHEN and CDR2 SYDVKM. This CDR3 reads CASSPGRLAKNIQYF. CDR3 DNA: TGTGCCAGCAGTCCCGGACGTTTGGCCAAAAACATTCAGTACTTC.

A single count supports this clonotype. The chain links TRBV6-1 to TRBJ1-2; TRBD1 matches 10 bases. This CDR3 spans 16 amino acids. V gave up 8 bases and J gave up 3 bases; unmatched junction bases: 12. Germline-derived CDR1 and CDR2 are MNHNS and SASEGT. CDR3 sequence (DNA): TGTGCCAGCTCCAAGGGCGGGACAGGGGTCTACTATGGCTACACCTTC. Its translation: CASSKGGTGVYYGYTF.

Concerning this clonotype itself: This could be a read error, since a much larger clone is one nucleotide away. The gene calls are TRBV27 and TRBJ1-1; D may be TRBD1 (5 bases). The V gene's germline CDR1 is MNHEY and CDR2 SMNVEV (reference sequence). The length of the CDR3 is 15 residues. The CDR3 is CVSSARRGRDTEAFF. CDR3 bases: TGTGTCAGCAGTGCCAGGAGGGGAAGGGATACTGAAGCTTTCTTT.

The J gene is TRBJ2-7, the V gene TRBV7-8; TRBD1 matches at 10 bases. This CDR3 is 15 amino acids long. Germline CDR1 reads SGHVS; CDR2 reads FQNEAQ. V was pared by 6 bases and J by 4 bases, with 9 bases of the junction left unmatched. The CDR3 sequence is CASSSRQGAGYEQYF. The CDR3, as DNA: TGTGCCAGCAGTTCCCGACAGGGGGCAGGGTACGAGCAGTACTTC.

A few counts support this clonotype. The chain combines TRBV6-1 with TRBJ2-7; D uncertain. The CDR3 runs 11 residues. Deletions cut 5 bases from V and 3 bases from J, with 5 bases between. Germline-derived CDR1 and CDR2 are MNHNS and SASEGT. In DNA, the CDR3 is TGTGCCAGCAGTCAGGACTACGAGCAGTACTTC. Protein sequence: CASSQDYEQYF.

The genes are TRBV7-9 and TRBJ2-1, with 11 bases identical to TRBD2. The germline CDR1 and CDR2 sequences are SEHNR and FQNEAQ (reference sequence). After removal of 4 bases from V and 1 base from J, the junction contained 3 bases not matched to a gene. The CDR3 contains 16 residues. CDR3 in DNA: TGTGCCAGCAGCTCCTTAGCGGGAGGGTCCTACAATGAGCAGTTCTTC. The encoded protein is CASSSLAGGSYNEQFF.

V gene TRBV27 combines with J gene TRBJ2-7, with TRBD2 as a possible D gene (5 bases). CDR1 is MNHEY and CDR2 is SMNVEV in the germline V gene (reference sequence). V was cut by 2 bases and J by 5 bases, with 13 bases left in between. The CDR3 length is 14 residues. CDR3 bases: TGTGCCAGCAGTTTACTCTACCTCGGGGACGAGCAGTACTTC. Encoded protein: CASSLLYLGDEQYF.

V and J are TRBV4-2 and TRBJ2-5, with D possibly called TRBD1 or TRBD2 (5 bases each). Germline CDR1 reads LGHNA; CDR2 reads YNFKEQ. This CDR3 region has 16 residues. Trimming left V 0 bases short and J 1 base short, with 12 bases between. The CDR3 bases are TGTGCCAGCAGCCAAGAACCGGGACCCTCCCAAGAGACCCAGTACTTC. It specifies CASSQEPGPSQETQYF.

The CDR3 DNA is TGTGCCAGCGGGTCGGGTCAGCGGGAGTTTTACGAGCAGTACTTC. It yields the protein CASGSGQREFYEQYF. This rearrangement joins TRBV6-1 to TRBJ2-7; 8 bases are shared with TRBD2. Looked up from germline, CDR1 is MNHNS and CDR2 is SASEGT. CDR3 length equals 15 residues. Trimming cost V 8 bases and J 4 bases; bases outside gene matches: 13.

The chain uses TRBV7-2 and TRBJ2-2; TRBD2 matches 8 bases. Germline loops: CDR1 SGHTA, CDR2 FQGNSA. This CDR3 spans 16 amino acids. The V segment lost 1 base and the J segment 5 bases; nucleotides outside the gene matches: 6. The CDR3 region is CASSLGGLGRTGELFF. In nucleotides, the CDR3 is TGTGCCAGCAGCTTAGGGGGACTAGGGAGGACCGGGGAGCTGTTTTTT.

In its sample, this clonotype was seen a few times. The CDR3 sequence is CASSASGSGQPQHF. The DNA for the CDR3 is TGTGCCAGCAGCGCCTCAGGGTCGGGTCAGCCCCAGCATTTT. The gene calls are TRBV9 and TRBJ1-5; TRBD1 is a possible D gene (5 bases). V lost 3 bases and J lost 6, with 13 bases in between. Germline lookup yields CDR1 SGDLS and CDR2 YYNGEE. The CDR3 consists of 14 residues.

The chain recombines TRBV6-1 with TRBJ1-1; a possible D gene is TRBD1 (5 bases). Germline CDR1 is MNHNS and CDR2 is SASEGT. The CDR3 consists of 17 residues. V was shortened by 1 base and J by 6 bases, with 21 bases between the two germline ends. The CDR3 nucleotides read TGTGCCAGCAGTGAAGGACTTAGTAGCAGGGAATGGCCTGAAGCTTTCTTT. This gives the protein CASSEGLSSREWPEAFF.

The V and J genes are TRBV6-1 and TRBJ1-5; weak D call: TRBD1 (6 bases). The germline gives CDR1 MNHNS, CDR2 SASEGT. This CDR3 region has 15 residues. V was pared by 2 bases and J by 4 bases, with 12 bases between. CDR3 bases: TGTGCCAGCAGTGAATTCGACAGGTTAAATCAGCCCCAGCATTTT. It translates to CASSEFDRLNQPQHF.